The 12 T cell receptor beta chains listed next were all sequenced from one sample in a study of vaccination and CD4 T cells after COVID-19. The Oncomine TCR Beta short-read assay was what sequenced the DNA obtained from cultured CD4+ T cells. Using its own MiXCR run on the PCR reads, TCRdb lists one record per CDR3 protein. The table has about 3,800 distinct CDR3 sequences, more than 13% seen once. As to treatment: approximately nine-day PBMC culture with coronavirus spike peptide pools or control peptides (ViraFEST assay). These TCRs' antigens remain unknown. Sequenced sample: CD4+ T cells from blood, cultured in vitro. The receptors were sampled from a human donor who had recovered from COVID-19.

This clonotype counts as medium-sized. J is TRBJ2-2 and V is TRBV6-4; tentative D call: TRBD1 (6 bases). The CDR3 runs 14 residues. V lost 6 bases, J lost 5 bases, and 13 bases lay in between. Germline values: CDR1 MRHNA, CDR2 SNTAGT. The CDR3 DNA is TGTGCCAGCAGCGGGACACCGGGGACCGGGGAGCTGTTTTTT. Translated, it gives CASSGTPGTGELFF.

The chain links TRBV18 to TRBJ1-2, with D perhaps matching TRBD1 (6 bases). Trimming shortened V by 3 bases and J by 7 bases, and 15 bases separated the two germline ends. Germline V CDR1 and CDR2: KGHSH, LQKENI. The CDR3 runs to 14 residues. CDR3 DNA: TGTGCCAGCTCACCGCCAGAACAGGGTCGTGGCTACACCTTC. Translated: CASSPPEQGRGYTF.

As DNA, the CDR3 is TGCAGTGCTAGAGGAGGGGGGGTCGACTATTACACAGATACGCAGTATTTT. This sequence encodes CSARGGGVDYYTDTQYF. The chain has TRBV20-1 and TRBJ2-3; a weak D match, TRBD2 (7 bases). Germline CDR1 reads DFQATT; CDR2 reads SNEGSKA (reference sequence). The CDR3 spans 17 residues. V lost 1 base, J lost 2 bases, and 19 bases lay in between.

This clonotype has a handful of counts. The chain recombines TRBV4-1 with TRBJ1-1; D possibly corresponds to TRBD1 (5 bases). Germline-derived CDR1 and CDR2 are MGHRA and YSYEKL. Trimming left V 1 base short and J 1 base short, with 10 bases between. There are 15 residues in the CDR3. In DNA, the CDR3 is TGCGCCAGCAGCCAAGGGGGGGGAGAGAACACTGAAGCTTTCTTT. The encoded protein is CASSQGGGENTEAFF.

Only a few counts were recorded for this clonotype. CDR3 in amino acids: CASSLLAVEPGRFTGELFF. In nucleotides, the CDR3 is TGTGCCAGCAGCTTATTGGCAGTGGAGCCCGGAAGATTCACCGGGGAGCTGTTTTTT. The chain employs TRBV7-2 and TRBJ2-2; D gene ambiguous. Germline-derived CDR1 and CDR2 are SGHTA and FQGNSA. The CDR3 spans 19 residues. The V and J ends lost 2 bases and 4 bases respectively, with 23 bases between them.

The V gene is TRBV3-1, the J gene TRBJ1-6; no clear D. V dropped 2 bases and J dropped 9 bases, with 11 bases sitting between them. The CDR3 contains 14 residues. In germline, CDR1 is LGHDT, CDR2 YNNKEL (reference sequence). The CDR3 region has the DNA TGTGCCAGCAGCCAAAAAGGAGTACGTTCACCCCTCCACTTT. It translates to CASSQKGVRSPLHF.

The CDR3 reads CATGTGGRNEKLFF. CDR3 DNA sequence: TGTGCCACCGGGACAGGGGGCCGAAATGAAAAACTGTTTTTT. This chain connects TRBV10-3 to TRBJ1-4, with 12 bases matching TRBD1. V dropped 10 bases and J dropped 5; count of bases not matched to a gene: 5. Germline CDR1 reads ENHRY; CDR2 reads SYGVKD. This CDR3 spans 14 amino acids.

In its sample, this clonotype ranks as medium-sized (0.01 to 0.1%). CDR3 sequence reads: CASSPDRSSYNSPLHF. The CDR3 nucleotides are TGTGCCAGCAGTCCTGACAGAAGCTCCTATAATTCACCCCTCCACTTT. This chain connects TRBV6-1 to TRBJ1-6; a possible D gene is TRBD1 (5 bases). V gave up 5 bases and J gave up 0 bases, with 11 bases separating them. The CDR3 has 16 amino acids. CDR1 is MNHNS and CDR2 is SASEGT in the germline V gene.

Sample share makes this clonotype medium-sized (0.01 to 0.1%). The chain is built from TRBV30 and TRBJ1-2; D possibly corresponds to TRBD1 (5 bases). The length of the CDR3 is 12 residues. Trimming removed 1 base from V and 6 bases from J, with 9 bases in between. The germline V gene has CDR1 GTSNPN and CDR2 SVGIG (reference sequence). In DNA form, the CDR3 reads TGTGCCTGGAGTGAATTAGGGGATGGCTACACCTTC. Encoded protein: CAWSELGDGYTF.

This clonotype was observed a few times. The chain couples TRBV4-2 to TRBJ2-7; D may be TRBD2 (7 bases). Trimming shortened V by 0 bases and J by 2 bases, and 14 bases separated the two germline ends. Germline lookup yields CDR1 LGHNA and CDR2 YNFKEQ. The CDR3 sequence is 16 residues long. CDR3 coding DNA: TGTGCCAGCAGCCAAGATTGGCGCGGGGGCGCCTACGAGCAGTACTTC. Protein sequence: CASSQDWRGGAYEQYF.

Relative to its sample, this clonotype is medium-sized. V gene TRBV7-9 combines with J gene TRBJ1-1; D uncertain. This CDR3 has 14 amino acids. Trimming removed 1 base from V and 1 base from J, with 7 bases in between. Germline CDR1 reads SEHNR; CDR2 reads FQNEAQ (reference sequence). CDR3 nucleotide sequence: TGTGCCAGCAGCTTAGGAGGCCCGAACACTGAAGCTTTCTTT. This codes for CASSLGGPNTEAFF.

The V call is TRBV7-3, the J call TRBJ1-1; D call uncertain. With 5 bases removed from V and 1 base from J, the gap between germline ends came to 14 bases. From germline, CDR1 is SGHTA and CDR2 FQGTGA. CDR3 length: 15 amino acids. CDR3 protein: CASSLSRGGNTEAFF. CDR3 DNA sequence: TGTGCCAGCAGCCTAAGTCGGGGAGGGAACACTGAAGCTTTCTTT.